Listed here are 26 T cell receptor beta chains from one sample, sequenced in a study of blood T cell repertoires in COVID-19. Profiled with immunoSEQ multiplex PCR; TCRdb holds only in-frame clones, not every one. Of around 260,000 clones in the sample, 86% were seen once. The material sequenced was peripheral blood. These receptor sequences come from a woman aged 30 to 39 with active or convalescent COVID-19.

This sequence joins TRBV4-3 and TRBJ2-5, with 8 bases matching TRBD1. The CDR3 runs to 16 residues. Germline V lookup: CDR1 LGHNA, CDR2 YSLEER. Unmatched junction bases numbered 8, after V lost 0 bases and J lost 5 bases. This CDR3 reads CASSQERQGLWETQYF. In DNA, the CDR3 is TGCGCCAGCAGCCAAGAGCGACAGGGGCTTTGGGAGACCCAGTACTTC.

The chain carries TRBV5-1 and TRBJ2-1; D is possibly TRBD2 (5 bases). V lost 3 bases, J lost 4 bases, and 11 bases lay in between. Germline lookup yields CDR1 SGHRS and CDR2 YFSETQ. The CDR3 runs to 14 residues. The DNA of the CDR3 is TGCGCCAGCAGCTCCCGCGGGCTGTACAATGAGCAGTTCTTC. The encoded protein is CASSSRGLYNEQFF.

The genes are TRBV5-5 and TRBJ2-5, with 9 bases fitting TRBD1. CDR3 length equals 16 residues. With V trimmed by 0 bases and J by 5 bases, 8 bases remained unmatched. In germline, CDR1 is SGHKS, CDR2 YYEKEE (reference sequence). The CDR3 nucleotides are TGTGCCAGCAGCTTGGTGTGGGGACAGGGCTTGGAGACCCAGTACTTC. Its translation is CASSLVWGQGLETQYF.

CDR3 nucleotides: TGTGCCAGCAGCCCGGGACAGGGCTCAGATACGCAGTATTTT. It encodes CASSPGQGSDTQYF. V is TRBV7-2 and J is TRBJ2-3; 9 nucleotides line up with TRBD1. The trim removed 5 bases at V and 4 bases at J, leaving 4 bases unmatched. In germline, CDR1 is SGHTA, CDR2 FQGNSA. The CDR3 runs to 14 residues.

This clone was counted only a few times. This rearrangement joins TRBV5-1 to TRBJ1-4; D remains ambiguous. V was clipped by 0 bases and J by 3 bases, with 3 bases between them. Germline V lookup: CDR1 SGHRS, CDR2 YFSETQ. CDR3 length: 13 amino acids. CDR3 sequence (DNA): TGCGCCAGCAGCTTGGGGCCTAATGAAAAACTGTTTTTT. This encodes CASSLGPNEKLFF.

The chain uses TRBV7-9 and TRBJ2-7; 8 bases are a match to TRBD1. V lost 5 bases and J lost 5; bases outside the gene matches: 8. The germline V gene has CDR1 SEHNR and CDR2 FQNEAQ (reference sequence). This CDR3 has 14 residues. The CDR3 bases are TGTGCCAGCAGCCATCGACAGGGGTACAACGAGCAGTACTTC. The encoded protein is CASSHRQGYNEQYF.

This clone showed up just a few times. The chain uses TRBV28 and TRBJ1-1; 9 bases are shared with TRBD1. Germline V CDR1 and CDR2: MDHEN, SYDVKM. This CDR3 has 16 amino acids. V was pared by 5 bases and J by 0 bases, with 7 bases of the junction left unmatched. The CDR3 region is CASSSGQGRVNTEAFF. The CDR3 DNA follows: TGTGCCAGCAGTAGCGGACAGGGGCGGGTGAACACTGAAGCTTTCTTT.

The chain couples TRBV27 to TRBJ2-5, with 12 bases that match TRBD2. Looked up from germline, CDR1 is MNHEY and CDR2 is SMNVEV (reference sequence). V dropped 5 bases and J dropped 9; count of bases not matched to a gene: 10. There are 15 residues in the CDR3. This CDR3 reads CASSKRTSGALAQYF. The CDR3 DNA reads TGTGCCAGCAGTAAGAGGACTAGCGGGGCTCTGGCCCAGTACTTC.

The chain carries TRBV27 and TRBJ2-1, with 7 bases that match TRBD1. The V segment lost 5 bases and the J segment 6 bases; nucleotides outside the gene matches: 13. Germline values: CDR1 MNHEY, CDR2 SMNVEV (reference sequence). This CDR3 has 16 residues. As DNA, the CDR3 is TGTGCCAGCAGTCCGCTCAGACAGGGTGGCCCCAATGAGCAGTTCTTC. Protein sequence: CASSPLRQGGPNEQFF.

This chain links TRBV11-1 with TRBJ1-6, with TRBD1 as a possible D gene (6 bases). V gave up 5 bases and J gave up 2 bases, with 13 bases separating them. Germline V gives CDR1 SGHAT, CDR2 FQDESV (reference sequence). The CDR3 has 16 amino acids. The CDR3 sequence is CASSTRRTAYNSPLHF. In DNA form, the CDR3 reads TGTGCCAGCAGCACCCGACGGACAGCCTATAATTCACCCCTCCACTTT.

Remarks on this clone: The sample contains more than one DNA sequence encoding this CDR3. This chain joins TRBV6-1 and TRBJ1-6; D not resolved. This CDR3 spans 13 amino acids. Trimming removed 2 bases from V and 6 bases from J, with 5 bases in between. Germline values: CDR1 MNHNS, CDR2 SASEGT. CDR3 loop: CASSERGNSPLHF. The CDR3, as DNA: TGTGCCAGCAGTGAAAGAGGTAATTCACCCCTCCACTTT.

This chain links TRBV18 with TRBJ1-1; D remains unclear. The CDR3 covers 13 residues. CDR1 KGHSH and CDR2 LQKENI come from the germline V gene. The V end was cut by 4 bases, the J end by 5 bases, with 11 bases between. The CDR3 sequence is CASSLDRGTEAFF. The CDR3 DNA follows: TGTGCCAGCTCACTGGACCGGGGAACTGAAGCTTTCTTT.

The CDR3 here is CASSRDTRSGNTIYF. CDR3 nucleotide sequence: TGTGCCAGCAGTCGGGACACCCGCTCTGGAAACACCATATATTTT. The V and J genes are TRBV6-2 or TRBV6-3 and TRBJ1-3; D is perhaps TRBD1 (6 bases). Germline-derived CDR1 and CDR2 are MNHEY and SVGEGT. V lost 5 bases and J 0 bases, leaving 11 bases between the germline ends. The CDR3 totals 15 residues.

The CDR3 DNA is TGTGCCAGCAGCAAGTCGGGGACTAGCGGGGGCCCTCGTCAAGAGACCCAGTACTTC. This encodes CASSKSGTSGGPRQETQYF. The rearrangement uses TRBV7-2 and TRBJ2-5; 14 positions agree with TRBD2. V lost 5 bases, J lost 2 bases, and 13 bases stayed unmatched. Germline values: CDR1 SGHTA, CDR2 FQGNSA. The CDR3 extends over 19 amino acids. The variable domain in full, with the rest retrieved from reference TRBV7-2 and TRBJ2-5, is GAGVSQSPSNKVTEKGKDVELRCDPISGHTALYWYRQSLGQGLEFLIYFQGNSAPDKSGLPSDRFSAERTGGSVSTLTIQRTQQEDSAVYLCASSKSGTSGGPRQETQYFGPGTRLLVL.

The chain combines TRBV2 with TRBJ1-4, with no clear D. Germline CDR1 SNHLY, CDR2 FYNNEI. This CDR3 has 15 amino acids. V dropped 4 bases and J dropped 5 bases, with 14 bases sitting between them. This chain's CDR3 is CASSGSRRENEKLFF. The CDR3 DNA is TGTGCCAGCAGTGGAAGTCGGCGGGAAAATGAAAAACTGTTTTTT.

This clone was detected ten times or more. The chain is built from TRBV10-3 and TRBJ1-2; D remains ambiguous. The length of the CDR3 is 12 residues. Germline CDR1 ENHRY, CDR2 SYGVKD. V was shortened by 3 bases and J by 5 bases, with 7 bases between the two germline ends. CDR3 sequence reads: CAISDEVYGYTF. CDR3 bases: TGTGCCATCAGTGATGAGGTTTATGGCTACACCTTC.

The chain joins TRBV5-1 to TRBJ1-1; D is perhaps TRBD1 (5 bases). Germline V lookup: CDR1 SGHRS, CDR2 YFSETQ. Trimming took 4 bases from V and 1 from J, leaving 17 bases between them. The length of the CDR3 is 16 residues. CDR3 bases: TGCGCCAGCAGCGAAACTGTAGGCGGGGGGAACACTGAAGCTTTCTTT. It codes for CASSETVGGGNTEAFF.

This chain connects TRBV7-8 to TRBJ2-7; 8 bases line up with TRBD1. Germline-derived CDR1 and CDR2 are SGHVS and FQNEAQ. The CDR3 totals 15 residues. Losses at the gene ends were 0 bases for V and 0 bases for J; bases not matched to a gene: 1. The CDR3 loop reads CASSLAGTGSYEQYF. As DNA, the CDR3 is TGTGCCAGCAGCTTAGCCGGGACAGGCTCCTACGAGCAGTACTTC.

V is TRBV11-3 and J is TRBJ2-2; D is uncertain. This CDR3 has 14 residues. Trimming removed 7 bases at V and 4 bases at J, with 13 bases between. Germline V lookup: CDR1 SGHNT, CDR2 YENEEA. CDR3 in amino acids: CASTPGPGTGELFF. CDR3 nucleotides: TGTGCCAGCACGCCCGGCCCAGGCACCGGGGAGCTGTTTTTT.

There are a few counts of this clone. The chain recombines TRBV7-3 with TRBJ2-2; TRBD1 matches at 8 bases. The CDR3 is made up of 13 amino acids. Trimming removed 5 bases from V and 8 bases from J; junction bases left unmatched: 4. Germline CDR1 and CDR2: SGHTA and FQGTGA. Here the CDR3 reads CASSPDRGGELFF. In DNA, the CDR3 is TGTGCCAGCAGCCCAGACAGGGGTGGGGAGCTGTTTTTT.

The V call is TRBV13, the J call TRBJ1-1; possible D gene TRBD1, 6 bases. CDR1 is PRHDT and CDR2 is FYEKMQ in the germline V gene (reference sequence). The CDR3 is made up of 14 amino acids. V was pared by 4 bases and J by 4 bases, with 13 bases between. The CDR3 DNA reads TGTGCCAGCAGCTCACAGGGATCACTCACTGAAGCTTTCTTT. This encodes CASSSQGSLTEAFF.

The chain couples TRBV27 to TRBJ2-7; 7 nucleotides match TRBD1. Per the germline V gene, CDR1 is MNHEY and CDR2 is SMNVEV (reference sequence). The CDR3 has 14 residues. Trimming removed 6 bases from V and 3 bases from J; junction bases left unmatched: 8. The CDR3 region is CASSPRDSLYEQYF. CDR3 DNA: TGTGCCAGCAGCCCCCGGGACAGCCTCTACGAGCAGTACTTC.

The rearrangement links TRBV6-5 to TRBJ2-5; weak D call: TRBD2 (6 bases). V was shortened by 6 bases and J by 1 base, with 9 bases between the two germline ends. CDR3 length: 13 residues. Germline CDR1 and CDR2: MNHEY and SVGAGI. The CDR3 DNA follows: TGTGCCAGCAGCCGTAGCGGCCAAGAGACCCAGTACTTC. Its protein is CASSRSGQETQYF.

The rearrangement links TRBV29-1 to TRBJ1-2, with D possibly being TRBD1 (6 bases). Looked up from germline, CDR1 is SQVTM and CDR2 is ANQGSEA. With 5 bases removed from V and 3 bases from J, the gap between germline ends came to 16 bases. The CDR3 length is 14 residues. This chain's CDR3 is CSVPTGLGDYGYTF. CDR3 DNA sequence: TGCAGCGTTCCTACAGGGCTGGGTGACTATGGCTACACCTTC.

The chain carries TRBV9 and TRBJ2-3, with TRBD2 matching over 7 bases. Losses at the gene ends were 0 bases for V and 0 bases for J; bases not matched to a gene: 4. Germline assignment: CDR1 SGDLS and CDR2 YYNGEE. This CDR3 region has 16 residues. The CDR3 coding sequence is TGTGCCAGCAGCGTAGAAGCGGGGCCCAGCACAGATACGCAGTATTTT. It yields the protein CASSVEAGPSTDTQYF.

This clone turned up a few times. V is TRBV6-5 and J is TRBJ1-3; a weak D match, TRBD1 (5 bases). V gave up 7 bases and J gave up 1 base, with 14 bases separating them. From germline, CDR1 is MNHEY and CDR2 SVGAGI. This CDR3 contains 15 residues. Here the CDR3 DNA reads TGTGCCAGCACCATGTACGGGGGATCTGGAAACACCATATATTTT. It encodes CASTMYGGSGNTIYF.